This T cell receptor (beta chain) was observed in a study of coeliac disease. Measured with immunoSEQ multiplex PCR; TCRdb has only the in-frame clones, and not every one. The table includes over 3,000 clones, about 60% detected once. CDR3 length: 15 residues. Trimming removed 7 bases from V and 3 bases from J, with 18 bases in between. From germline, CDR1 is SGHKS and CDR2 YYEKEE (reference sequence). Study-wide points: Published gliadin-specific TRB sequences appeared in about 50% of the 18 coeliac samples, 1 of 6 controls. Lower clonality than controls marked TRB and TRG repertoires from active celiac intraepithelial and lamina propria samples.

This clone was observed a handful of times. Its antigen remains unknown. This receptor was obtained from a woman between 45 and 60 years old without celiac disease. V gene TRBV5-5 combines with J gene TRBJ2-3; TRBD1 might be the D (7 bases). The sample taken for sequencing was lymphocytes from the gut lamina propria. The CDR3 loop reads CASATSAGGTDTQYF. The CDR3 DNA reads TGTGCCAGCGCAACGTCGGCAGGGGGGACAGATACGCAGTATTTT.